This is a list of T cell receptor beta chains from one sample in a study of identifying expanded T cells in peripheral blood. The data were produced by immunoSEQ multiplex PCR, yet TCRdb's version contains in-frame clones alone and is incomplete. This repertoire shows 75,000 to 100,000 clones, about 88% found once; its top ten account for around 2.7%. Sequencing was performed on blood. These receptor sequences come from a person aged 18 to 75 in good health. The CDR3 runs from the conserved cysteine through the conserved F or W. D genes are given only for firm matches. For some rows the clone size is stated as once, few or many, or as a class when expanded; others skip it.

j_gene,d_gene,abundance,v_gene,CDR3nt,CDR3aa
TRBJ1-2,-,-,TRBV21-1,TGTGCCAGCAGCAAAGACGAGGTTAGATGGGACAGGGGGCGCAAAGGGGATGGCTACACCTTC,CASSKDEVRWDRGRKGDGYTF
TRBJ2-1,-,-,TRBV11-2,TGTGCCAGCAGCCAGGACTACTACAATGAGCAGTTCTTC,CASSQDYYNEQFF
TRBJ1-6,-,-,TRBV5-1,TGCGCCAGCAGCTGGGGAGGGAGGGTGGAAAATTCACCCCTCCACTTT,CASSWGGRVENSPLHF
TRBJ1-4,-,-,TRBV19,TGTGCCAGTAGTTGGGGATCTGCTAATGAAAAACTGTTTTTT,CASSWGSANEKLFF
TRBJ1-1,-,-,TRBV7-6,TGTGCCAGCAGCTTGGAACAGAACACTGAAGCTTTCTTT,CASSLEQNTEAFF
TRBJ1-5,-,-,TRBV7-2,TGTGCCAGCAGCGCTGGGACATCCCTAAGGCCCCAGCATTTT,CASSAGTSLRPQHF
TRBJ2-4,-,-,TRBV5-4,TGTGCCAGCAGGGGAAGGATCGGGGAAAAAAACATTCAGTACTTC,CASRGRIGEKNIQYF
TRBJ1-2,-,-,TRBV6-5,TGTGCCAGCAGGGGTAAATCCGGTGGCTACACCTTC,CASRGKSGGYTF
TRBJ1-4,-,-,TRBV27,TGTGCCAGCAGTTCAGGGCGCATCGGGACTAATGAAAAACTGTTTTTT,CASSSGRIGTNEKLFF
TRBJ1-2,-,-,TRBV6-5,TGTGCCAGCAGTTACAGGGTGGGGGGCGTGTATGGCTACACCTTC,CASSYRVGGVYGYTF
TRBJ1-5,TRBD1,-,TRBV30,TGTGCCTGGAAGGGGACAGGTGGTGGGCCCCAGCATTTT,CAWKGTGGGPQHF
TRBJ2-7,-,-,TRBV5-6,TGTGCCAGCAGTCACGTCTCCTCCTACGAGCAGTACTTC,CASSHVSSYEQYF
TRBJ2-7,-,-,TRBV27,TGTGCCAGCAGGTCGGTCTACGGGGAGGCCGAGCAGTACTTC,CASRSVYGEAEQYF
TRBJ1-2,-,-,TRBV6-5,TGTGCCAGCAGTGACAGGAACTATGGCTACACCTTC,CASSDRNYGYTF
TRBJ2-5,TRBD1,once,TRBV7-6,TGTGCCAGCAGCTTATCGGGACAGTACCAAGAGACCCAGTACTTC,CASSLSGQYQETQYF
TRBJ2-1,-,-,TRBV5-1,TGCGCCAGCACCAGTAGAGAGGCAGGGGGGAGTAATGAGCAGTTCTTC,CASTSREAGGSNEQFF
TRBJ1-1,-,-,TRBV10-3,TGTGCCATCACACGGACGATGGACACTGAAGCTTTCTTT,CAITRTMDTEAFF
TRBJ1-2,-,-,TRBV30,TGTGCCTGGAGTGTAATTAACTATGGCTACACCTTC,CAWSVINYGYTF
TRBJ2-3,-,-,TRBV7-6,TGTGCCAGCAGCGAACTCCTCGCTACGCAGTATTTT,CASSELLATQYF
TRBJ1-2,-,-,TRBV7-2,TGTGCCAGCAGCCTTTCTCGGACGTATGGCTACACCTTC,CASSLSRTYGYTF
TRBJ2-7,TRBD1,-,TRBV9,TGTGCCAGCAGCGATACCGGGACAGGGTCCTACGAGCAGTACTTC,CASSDTGTGSYEQYF
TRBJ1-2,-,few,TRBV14,TGTGCCAGCAGCCAACAACTTGACAGTCACGGCTACACCTTC,CASSQQLDSHGYTF
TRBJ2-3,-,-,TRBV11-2,TGTGCCAGCAGCTTAGGCGGGGTTCCTACAGATACGCAGTATTTT,CASSLGGVPTDTQYF
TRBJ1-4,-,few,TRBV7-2,TGTGCCAGCAGCCCCGGGACGAAGAATGAAAAACTGTTTTTT,CASSPGTKNEKLFF
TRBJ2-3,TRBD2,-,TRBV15,TGTGCCACCAGCAGACAGACTAGCGGGGCCCAAGATACGCAGTATTTT,CATSRQTSGAQDTQYF
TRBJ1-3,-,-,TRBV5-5,TGTGCCAGCAGCTTGGAACACGGAACTGGAAACACCATATATTTT,CASSLEHGTGNTIYF
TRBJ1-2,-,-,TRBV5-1,TGCGCCAGCAGCTTGACTGGGGAGCGACTTGGCTACACCTTC,CASSLTGERLGYTF
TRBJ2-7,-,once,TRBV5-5,TGTGCCAGCAGCTTGATTCACCTTAGCTCCTACGAGCAGTACTTC,CASSLIHLSSYEQYF
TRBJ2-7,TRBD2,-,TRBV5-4,TGTGCCAGCAGCCCAGACGGCGGGGGGGAGCAGTACTTC,CASSPDGGGEQYF
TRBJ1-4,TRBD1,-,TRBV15,TGTGCCACCAGCAGAGACGGACAGGGGGCGTTTAATGAAAAACTGTTTTTT,CATSRDGQGAFNEKLFF
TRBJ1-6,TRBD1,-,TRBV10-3,TGTGCCATCAGACCAGGGGGCGAGAGGCATAATTCACCCCTCCACTTT,CAIRPGGERHNSPLHF
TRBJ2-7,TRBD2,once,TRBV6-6,TGTGCCAGCAGTTCTAGCGGCACCTCCTACGAGCAGTACTTC,CASSSSGTSYEQYF
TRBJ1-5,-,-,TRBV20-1,TGCCGAAATAATCAGCCCCAGCATTTT,CRNNQPQHF
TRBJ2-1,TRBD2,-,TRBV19,TGTGCCAGTAGTATAGATATACTAGCGGAGACGAGGGGCAATGAGCAGTTCTTC,CASSIDILAETRGNEQFF
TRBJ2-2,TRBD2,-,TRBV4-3,TGCGCCAGCAGCCAAGAAAGGCTAGCGGGAGTGCTGAACGGGGAGCTGTTTTTT,CASSQERLAGVLNGELFF
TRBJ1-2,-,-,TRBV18,TGTGCCAGCTCACCAGGCGTAGGGACGAGGCCCATCTATGGCTACACCTTC,CASSPGVGTRPIYGYTF
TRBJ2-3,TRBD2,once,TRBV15,TGTGCCACCGGGACTAGGTACACAGATACGCAGTATTTT,CATGTRYTDTQYF
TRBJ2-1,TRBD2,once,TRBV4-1,TGCGCCAGCAGCCAAGATCAACTAGCGGGGGGGCATCTCCGTGATGAGCAGTTCTTC,CASSQDQLAGGHLRDEQFF
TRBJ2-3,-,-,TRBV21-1,TGTGCCAGCAGCACCTCCCTCTGCCAGGGGGGAGATACGCAGTATTTT,CASSTSLCQGGDTQYF
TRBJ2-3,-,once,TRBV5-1,TGCGCCAGCAGCTTGGCGGGGGCGGGGGATACGCAGTATTTT,CASSLAGAGDTQYF
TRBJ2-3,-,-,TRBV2,TGTGCCAGCATGAGGGTTGGCGGGTCCCGTAGCACAGATACGCAGTATTTT,CASMRVGGSRSTDTQYF
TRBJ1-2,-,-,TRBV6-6,TGTGCCAGCAGACAAAGGGGGGGGGACTATGGCTACACCTTC,CASRQRGGDYGYTF
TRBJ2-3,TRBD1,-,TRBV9,TGTGCCAGCAGCGTCGGGACAGGGACTTTGTATACGCAGTATTTT,CASSVGTGTLYTQYF
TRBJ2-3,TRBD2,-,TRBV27,TGTGCCAGCAGTTTACCCGCGGCTAGCGGTAGCACAGATACGCAGTATTTT,CASSLPAASGSTDTQYF